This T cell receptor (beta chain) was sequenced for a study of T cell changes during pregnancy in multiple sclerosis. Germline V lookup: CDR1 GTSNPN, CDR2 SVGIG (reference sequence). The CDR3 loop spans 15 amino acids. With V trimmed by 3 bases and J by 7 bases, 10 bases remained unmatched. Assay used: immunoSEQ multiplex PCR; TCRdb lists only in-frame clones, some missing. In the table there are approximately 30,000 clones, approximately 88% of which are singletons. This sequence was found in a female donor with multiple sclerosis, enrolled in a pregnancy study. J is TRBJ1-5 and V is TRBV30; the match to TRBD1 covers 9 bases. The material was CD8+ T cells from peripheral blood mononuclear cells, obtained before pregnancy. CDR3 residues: CAWSNGTGRYQPQHF. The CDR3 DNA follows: TGTGCCTGGAGCAACGGGACAGGGAGGTACCAGCCCCAGCATTTT.